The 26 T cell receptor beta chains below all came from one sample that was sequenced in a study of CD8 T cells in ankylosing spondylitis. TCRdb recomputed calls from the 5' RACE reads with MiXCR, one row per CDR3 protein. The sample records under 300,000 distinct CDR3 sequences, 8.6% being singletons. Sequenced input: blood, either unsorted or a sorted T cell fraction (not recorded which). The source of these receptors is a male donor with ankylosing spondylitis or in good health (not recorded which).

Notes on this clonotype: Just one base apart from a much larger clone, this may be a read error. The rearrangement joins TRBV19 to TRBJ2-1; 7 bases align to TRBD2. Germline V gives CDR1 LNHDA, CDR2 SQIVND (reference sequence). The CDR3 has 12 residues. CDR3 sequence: CASWGGYNEQIF. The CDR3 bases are TGTGCCAGCTGGGGAGGGTACAATGAGCAGATCTTC. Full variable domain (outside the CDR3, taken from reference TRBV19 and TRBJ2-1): DGGITQSPKYLFRKEGQNVTLSCEQNLNHDAMYWYRQDPGQGLRLIYYSQIVNDFQKGDIAEGYSVSREKKESFPLTVTSAQKNPTAFYLCASWGGYNEQIFGPGTRLTVL.

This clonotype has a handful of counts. The CDR3 DNA is TGTGCCAGCAGCCAGGGGGAGACGGACAGGAATCAGTACTTC. This sequence encodes CASSQGETDRNQYF. The chain recombines TRBV4-2 with TRBJ2-4; 7 bases map to TRBD1. This CDR3 contains 14 residues. J was trimmed by 12 bases and V by 3 bases; bases with no gene match: 11. CDR1 is LGHNA, CDR2 YNFKEQ, per germline.

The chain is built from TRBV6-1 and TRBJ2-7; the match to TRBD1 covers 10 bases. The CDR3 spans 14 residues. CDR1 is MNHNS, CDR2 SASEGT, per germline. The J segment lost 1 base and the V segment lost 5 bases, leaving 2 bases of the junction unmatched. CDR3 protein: CASSQDRGSYEQYF. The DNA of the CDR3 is TGTGCCAGCAGTCAGGACAGGGGGTCCTACGAGCAGTACTTC.

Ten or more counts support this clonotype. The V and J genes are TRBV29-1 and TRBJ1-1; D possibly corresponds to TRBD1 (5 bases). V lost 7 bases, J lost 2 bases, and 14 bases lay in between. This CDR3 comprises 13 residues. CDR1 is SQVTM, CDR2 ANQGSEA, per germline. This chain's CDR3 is CSGLTDVNTEAFF. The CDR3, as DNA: TGCAGCGGCCTGACAGACGTCAACACTGAAGCTTTCTTT.

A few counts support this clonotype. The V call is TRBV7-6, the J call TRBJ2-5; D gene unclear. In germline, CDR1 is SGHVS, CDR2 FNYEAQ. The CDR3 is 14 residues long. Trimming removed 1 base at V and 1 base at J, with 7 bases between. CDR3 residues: CASSLGNVQETQYF. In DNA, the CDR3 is TGTGCCAGCAGCTTAGGTAACGTCCAAGAGACCCAGTACTTC.

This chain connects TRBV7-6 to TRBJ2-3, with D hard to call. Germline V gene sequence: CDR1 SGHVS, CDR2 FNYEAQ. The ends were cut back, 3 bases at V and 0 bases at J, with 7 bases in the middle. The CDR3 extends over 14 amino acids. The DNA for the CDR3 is TGTGCCAGCAGCTTCGGACCCAGCACAGATACGCAGTATTTT. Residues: CASSFGPSTDTQYF.

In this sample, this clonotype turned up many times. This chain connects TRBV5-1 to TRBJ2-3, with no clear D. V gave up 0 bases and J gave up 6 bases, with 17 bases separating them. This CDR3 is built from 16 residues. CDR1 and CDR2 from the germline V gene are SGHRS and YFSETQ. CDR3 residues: CASSLGPLRDRDTQYF. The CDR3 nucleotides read TGCGCCAGCAGCTTGGGGCCCCTACGTGATCGGGATACGCAGTATTTT.

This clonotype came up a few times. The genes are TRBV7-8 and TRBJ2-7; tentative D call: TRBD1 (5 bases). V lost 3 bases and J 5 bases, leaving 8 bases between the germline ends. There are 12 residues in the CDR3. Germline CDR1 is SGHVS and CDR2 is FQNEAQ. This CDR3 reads CASSFIRDEQYF. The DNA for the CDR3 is TGTGCCAGCAGCTTTATCAGGGACGAGCAGTACTTC.

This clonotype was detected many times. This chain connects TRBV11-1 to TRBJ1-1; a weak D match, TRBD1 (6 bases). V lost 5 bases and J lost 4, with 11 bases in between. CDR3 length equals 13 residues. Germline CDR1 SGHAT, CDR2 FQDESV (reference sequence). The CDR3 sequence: CASSLGQRTEAFF. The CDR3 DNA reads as TGTGCCAGCAGCCTAGGACAGCGCACTGAAGCTTTCTTT.

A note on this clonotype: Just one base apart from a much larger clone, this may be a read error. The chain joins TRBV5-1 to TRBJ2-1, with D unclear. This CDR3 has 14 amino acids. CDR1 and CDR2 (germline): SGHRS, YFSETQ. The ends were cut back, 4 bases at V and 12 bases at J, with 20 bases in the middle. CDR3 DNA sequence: TGCGCCAGCAGCCCCCCTGTCCCAGACGGTGTGCAGTTCTTC. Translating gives CASSPPVPDGVQFF.

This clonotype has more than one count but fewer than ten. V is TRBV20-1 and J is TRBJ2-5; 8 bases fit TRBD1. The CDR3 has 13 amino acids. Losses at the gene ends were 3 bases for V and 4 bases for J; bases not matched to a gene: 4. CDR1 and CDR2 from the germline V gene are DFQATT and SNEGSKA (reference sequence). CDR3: CSARDRDGETQYF. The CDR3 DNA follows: TGCAGTGCTAGGGACAGGGACGGAGAGACCCAGTACTTC.

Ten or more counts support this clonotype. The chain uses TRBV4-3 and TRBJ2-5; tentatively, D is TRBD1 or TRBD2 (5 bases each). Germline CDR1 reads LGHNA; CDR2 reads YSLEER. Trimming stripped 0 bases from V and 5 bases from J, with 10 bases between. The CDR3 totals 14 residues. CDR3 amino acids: CASSQEVWGETQYF. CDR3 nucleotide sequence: TGCGCCAGCAGCCAAGAGGTCTGGGGGGAGACCCAGTACTTC.

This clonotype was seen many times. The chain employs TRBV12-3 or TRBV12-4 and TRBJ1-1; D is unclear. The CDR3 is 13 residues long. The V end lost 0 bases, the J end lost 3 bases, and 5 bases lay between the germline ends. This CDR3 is CASSLAKYTEAFF. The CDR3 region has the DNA TGTGCCAGCAGTTTAGCAAAATACACTGAAGCTTTCTTT.

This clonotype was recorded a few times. The CDR3 DNA sequence: TGTGCCAGCAGCCAAGGGCAGCCCTACGAGCAGTACTTC. Encoded protein: CASSQGQPYEQYF. This sequence joins TRBV14 and TRBJ2-7; D gene ambiguous. This CDR3 has 13 amino acids. The ends were cut back, 1 base at V and 2 bases at J, with 6 bases in the middle. Germline assignment: CDR1 SGHDN and CDR2 FVKESK.

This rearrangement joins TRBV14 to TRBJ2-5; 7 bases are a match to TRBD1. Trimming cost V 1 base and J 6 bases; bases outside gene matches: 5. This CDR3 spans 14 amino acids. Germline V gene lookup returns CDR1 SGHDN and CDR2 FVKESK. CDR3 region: CASSQVSGGKTQYF. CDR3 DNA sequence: TGTGCCAGCAGCCAAGTCTCAGGGGGAAAGACCCAGTACTTC.

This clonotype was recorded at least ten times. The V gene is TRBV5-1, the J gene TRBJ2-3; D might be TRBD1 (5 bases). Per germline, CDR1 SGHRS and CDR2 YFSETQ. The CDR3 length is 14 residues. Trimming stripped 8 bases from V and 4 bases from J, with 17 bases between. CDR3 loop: CASLREGDSDTQYF. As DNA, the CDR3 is TGCGCCAGTCTCAGGGAAGGGGATTCAGATACGCAGTATTTT. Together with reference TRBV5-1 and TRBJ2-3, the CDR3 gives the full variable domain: KAGVTQTPRYLIKTRGQQVTLSCSPISGHRSVSWYQQTPGQGLQFLFEYFSETQRNKGNFPGRFSGRQFSNSRSEMNVSTLELGDSALYLCASLREGDSDTQYFGPGTRLTVL.

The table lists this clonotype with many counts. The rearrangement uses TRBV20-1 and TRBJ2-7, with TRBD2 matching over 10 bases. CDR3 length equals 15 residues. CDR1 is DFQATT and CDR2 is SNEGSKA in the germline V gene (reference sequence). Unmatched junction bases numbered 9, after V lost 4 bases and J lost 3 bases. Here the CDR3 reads CSAIPGTSDLYEQYF. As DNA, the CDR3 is TGCAGTGCTATACCTGGGACTAGCGACCTCTACGAGCAGTACTTC.

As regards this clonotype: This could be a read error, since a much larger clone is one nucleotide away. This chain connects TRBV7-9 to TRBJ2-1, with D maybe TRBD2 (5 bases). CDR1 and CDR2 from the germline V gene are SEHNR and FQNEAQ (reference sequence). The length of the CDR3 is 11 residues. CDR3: CASSLAWERFF. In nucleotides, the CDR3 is TGTGCCAGCAGCTTAGCGTGGGAGCGGTTCTTC.

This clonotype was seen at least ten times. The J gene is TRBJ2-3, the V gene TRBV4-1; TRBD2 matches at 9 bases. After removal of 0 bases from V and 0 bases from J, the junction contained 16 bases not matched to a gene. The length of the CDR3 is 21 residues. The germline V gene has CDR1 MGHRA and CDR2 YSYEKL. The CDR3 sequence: CASSQDWRLAALRGSTDTQYF. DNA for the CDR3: TGCGCCAGCAGCCAAGATTGGCGACTAGCGGCCCTACGGGGGAGCACAGATACGCAGTATTTT.

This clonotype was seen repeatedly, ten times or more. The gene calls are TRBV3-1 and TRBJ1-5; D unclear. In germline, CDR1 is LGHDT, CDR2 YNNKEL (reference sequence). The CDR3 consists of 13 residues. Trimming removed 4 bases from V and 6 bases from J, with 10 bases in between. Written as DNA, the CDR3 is TGTGCCAGCAGCCCGTCCGCAGGTCAGCCCCAGCATTTT. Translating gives CASSPSAGQPQHF.

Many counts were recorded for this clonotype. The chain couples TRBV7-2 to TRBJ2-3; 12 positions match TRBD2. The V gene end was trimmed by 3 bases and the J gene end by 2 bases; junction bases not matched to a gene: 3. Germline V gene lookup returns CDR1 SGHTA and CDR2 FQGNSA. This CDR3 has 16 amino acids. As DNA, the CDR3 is TGTGCCAGCAGCTTTACTAGCGGGGGGAACACAGATACGCAGTATTTT. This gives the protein CASSFTSGGNTDTQYF. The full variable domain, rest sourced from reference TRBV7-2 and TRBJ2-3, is GAGVSQSPSNKVTEKGKDVELRCDPISGHTALYWYRQSLGQGLEFLIYFQGNSAPDKSGLPSDRFSAERTGGSVSTLTIQRTQQEDSAVYLCASSFTSGGNTDTQYFGPGTRLTVL.

CDR3 sequence (DNA): TGTGCCAGCAGCCCCACGAGCTTGAGGGGCTGGGGAAATGAAAAACTGTTTTTT. Amino acids: CASSPTSLRGWGNEKLFF. V and J are TRBV11-2 and TRBJ1-4; D possibly corresponds to TRBD1 (5 bases). V lost 5 bases, J lost 5 bases, and 24 bases lay in between. From germline, CDR1 is SGHAT and CDR2 FQNNGV. This CDR3 has 18 residues.

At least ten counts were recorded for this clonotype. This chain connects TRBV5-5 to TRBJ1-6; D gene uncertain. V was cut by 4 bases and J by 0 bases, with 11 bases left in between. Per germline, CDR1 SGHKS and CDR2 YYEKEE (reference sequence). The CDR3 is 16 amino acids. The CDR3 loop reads CASSHVMSSYNSPLHF. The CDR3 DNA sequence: TGTGCCAGCAGCCACGTGATGAGCTCCTATAATTCACCCCTCCACTTT.

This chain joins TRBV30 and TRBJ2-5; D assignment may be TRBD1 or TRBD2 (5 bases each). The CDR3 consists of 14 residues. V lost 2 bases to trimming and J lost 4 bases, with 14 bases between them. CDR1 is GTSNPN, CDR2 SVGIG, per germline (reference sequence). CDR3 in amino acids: CAWSTGRSVETQYF. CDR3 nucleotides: TGTGCCTGGAGTACGGGACGGAGCGTAGAGACCCAGTACTTC.

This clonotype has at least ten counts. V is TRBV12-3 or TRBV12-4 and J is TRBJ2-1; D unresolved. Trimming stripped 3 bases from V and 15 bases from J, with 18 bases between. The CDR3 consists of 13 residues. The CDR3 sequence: CASSFELLQTRFF. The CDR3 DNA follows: TGTGCCAGCAGTTTCGAATTGTTACAAACTCGGTTCTTC.

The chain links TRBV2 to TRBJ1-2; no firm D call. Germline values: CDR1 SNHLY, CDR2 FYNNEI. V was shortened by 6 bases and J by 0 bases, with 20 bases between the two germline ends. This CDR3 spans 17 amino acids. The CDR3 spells CASRTLDYTYSNYGYTF. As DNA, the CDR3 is TGTGCCAGCAGAACCCTTGATTACACCTACTCTAACTATGGCTACACCTTC.